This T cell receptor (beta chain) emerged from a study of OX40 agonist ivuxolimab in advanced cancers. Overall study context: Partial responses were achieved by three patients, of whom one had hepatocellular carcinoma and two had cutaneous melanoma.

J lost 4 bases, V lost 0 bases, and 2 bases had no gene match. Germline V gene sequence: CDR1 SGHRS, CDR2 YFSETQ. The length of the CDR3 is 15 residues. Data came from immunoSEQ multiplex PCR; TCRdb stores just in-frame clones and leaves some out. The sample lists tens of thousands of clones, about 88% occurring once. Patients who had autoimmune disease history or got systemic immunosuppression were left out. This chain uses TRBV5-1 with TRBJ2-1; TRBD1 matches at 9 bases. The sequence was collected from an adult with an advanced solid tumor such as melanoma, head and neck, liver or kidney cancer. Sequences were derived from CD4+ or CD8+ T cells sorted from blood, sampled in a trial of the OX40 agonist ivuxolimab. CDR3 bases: TGCGCCAGCAGCTTGGGGACAGGGGATTACAATGAGCAGTTCTTC. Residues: CASSLGTGDYNEQFF. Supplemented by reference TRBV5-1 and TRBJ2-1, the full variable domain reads KAGVTQTPRYLIKTRGQQVTLSCSPISGHRSVSWYQQTPGQGLQFLFEYFSETQRNKGNFPGRFSGRQFSNSRSEMNVSTLELGDSALYLCASSLGTGDYNEQFFGPGTRLTVL.